The entry below gives a single T cell receptor (beta chain) sequence along with its context. In Seattle, patients joined the study during active infection and were tracked longitudinally. The CDR3 loop spans 14 amino acids. V was pared by 6 bases and J by 2 bases, with 13 bases between. Germline assignment: CDR1 MNHEY and CDR2 SMNVEV (reference sequence). In the original workflow: Estimates of nucleated cell counts were drawn from the amplification of reference gene primers. Sequencing was performed with immunoSEQ multiplex PCR; in TCRdb, only in-frame clones are kept and a portion is missing. D and trimming come from the DNA, and the V and J calls and clone size come from that table. Here the sample spans roughly 410,000 clones, approximately 90% being singletons. This specimen comes from a study of blood T cell repertoires in COVID-19. Turning to the study itself: There were acute and convalescent COVID-19 samples, and they came from the United States, Italy and Spain. The cDNA or gDNA used as material had been derived from T cells, B-cell-depleted T cells, or PBMCs.

The sequence was collected from a woman between 40 and 55 years old with COVID-19, enrolled during active disease. Source material: peripheral blood. This chain links TRBV27 with TRBJ1-2; D is perhaps TRBD1 (5 bases). CDR3 sequence: CASRTTRGNYGYTF. CDR3 nucleotides: TGTGCCAGCAGGACGACACGGGGGAACTATGGCTACACCTTC.